These 21 T cell receptor beta chains came from one sample sequenced in a study of T cells in Graves' hyperthyroidism and ophthalmopathy. Amplified regions were TCR beta CDR3 sequences from RNA transcripts. Primed by the HTBI set, a first-round RT-PCR was run on the TCR CDR3. TCRdb analysed the multiplex PCR reads with MiXCR anew, one entry per CDR3 protein. This table has 300,000 to 400,000 distinct CDR3 sequences, roughly an eighth appearing once. The sample was blood. Source of these receptors: a woman aged 18-35 years with Graves' hyperthyroidism.

This clonotype was seen a few times. This may stem from a read error, because a much larger clone lies one nucleotide away. CDR3 protein: CSATDTYAEAFF. CDR3 coding DNA: TGCAGTGCCACCGACACCTACGCTGAAGCTTTCTTT. J is TRBJ1-1 and V is TRBV20-1; D ambiguous. V gave up 6 bases and J gave up 6 bases, with 14 bases separating them. The germline V gene encodes CDR1 DFQATT and CDR2 SNEGSKA (reference sequence). The CDR3 loop spans 12 amino acids.

This clonotype was detected ten times or more. The rearrangement uses TRBV2 and TRBJ1-5; the match to TRBD1 covers 8 bases. Trimming at V came to 7 bases and at J to 7 bases, leaving 9 bases not matched to a gene. This CDR3 is 14 amino acids long. Germline V CDR1 and CDR2: SNHLY, FYNNEI. The CDR3 loop is CASNPGQDWQPQHF. The CDR3 region has the DNA TGTGCCAGCAATCCGGGACAGGATTGGCAGCCCCAGCATTTT. The full variable domain, rest sourced from reference TRBV2 and TRBJ1-5, is EPEVTQTPSHQVTQMGQEVILRCVPISNHLYFYWYRQILGQKVEFLVSFYNNEISEKSEIFDDQFSVERPDGSNFTLKIRSTKLEDSAMYFCASNPGQDWQPQHFGDGTRLSIL.

This clonotype was observed a handful of times. The J gene is TRBJ2-4, the V gene TRBV20-1; D ambiguous. Germline V gene lookup returns CDR1 DFQATT and CDR2 SNEGSKA (reference sequence). The germline V and J ends were trimmed by 8 bases and 0 bases, with 5 bases remaining between them. CDR3 length equals 11 residues. DNA for the CDR3: TGCAGTCAGCTAGCCAAAAACATTCAGTACTTC. Encoded protein: CSQLAKNIQYF.

On this clonotype: Because it lacks the conserved phenylalanine or tryptophan at the end, this CDR3 is likely a read error. This chain joins TRBV20-1 and TRBJ2-7; weak D call: TRBD1 (6 bases). V was shortened by 3 bases and J by 0 bases, with 12 bases between the two germline ends. CDR1 DFQATT and CDR2 SNEGSKA come from the germline V gene (reference sequence). The CDR3 extends over 14 amino acids. The DNA of the CDR3 is TGCAGTGCTAGCGACCGGGACACCTCCTACGAGCAGTACTCC. This translates into CSASDRDTSYEQYS.

The sample holds a few counts of this clonotype. The chain carries TRBV20-1 and TRBJ1-2, with a weak D call TRBD1 (5 bases). Germline V gene lookup returns CDR1 DFQATT and CDR2 SNEGSKA (reference sequence). CDR3 size: 13 residues. Trimming stripped 0 bases from V and 4 bases from J, with 9 bases between. The CDR3 reads CSARDPTGYGYTF. CDR3 nucleotide sequence: TGCAGTGCTAGAGATCCCACAGGCTATGGCTACACCTTC.

V gene TRBV20-1 combines with J gene TRBJ2-7, with 7 bases lining up with TRBD2. V shed 0 bases, J shed 6 bases, and the junction held 11 bases outside the gene matches. Germline lookup yields CDR1 DFQATT and CDR2 SNEGSKA (reference sequence). The CDR3 loop spans 15 amino acids. The CDR3 DNA sequence: TGCAGTGCTAGAGATCTCGGGCTAGCGGAACCCGAGCAGTACTTC. It codes for CSARDLGLAEPEQYF.

At least ten counts were recorded for this clonotype. The chain is built from TRBV5-1 and TRBJ2-1; 12 bases line up with TRBD2. In germline, CDR1 is SGHRS, CDR2 YFSETQ. The CDR3 runs to 19 residues. V was clipped by 4 bases and J by 5 bases; unmatched bases: 16. The CDR3 DNA sequence: TGCGCCAGCAGCCCAACCAGGGGCTGGACTAGCGGGATGCACAATGAGCAGTTCTTC. Its translation: CASSPTRGWTSGMHNEQFF.

By share, this clonotype counts as medium-sized. The chain couples TRBV20-1 to TRBJ1-4; 7 nucleotides align to TRBD1. CDR1 and CDR2 from the germline V gene are DFQATT and SNEGSKA (reference sequence). Trimming removed 4 bases from V and 6 bases from J; junction bases left unmatched: 8. This CDR3 region has 14 residues. CDR3 sequence reads: CSATQTGWDEKLFF. CDR3 bases: TGCAGTGCTACCCAGACAGGGTGGGATGAAAAACTGTTTTTT.

Concerning this clonotype itself: A single base separates this from a much larger clone, so it may be a read error. The chain carries TRBV2 and TRBJ2-1, with 7 bases matching TRBD2. The germline V gene encodes CDR1 SNHLY and CDR2 FYNNEI. CDR3 size: 13 residues. The CDR3 loop reads CASSSGGGNERFF. CDR3 DNA: TGTGCCAGCAGCTCTGGGGGGGGGAATGAGCGGTTCTTC.

This clonotype came up many times. J is TRBJ2-7 and V is TRBV18; D might be TRBD2 (5 bases). Germline CDR1 reads KGHSH; CDR2 reads LQKENI. The V end lost 2 bases, the J end lost 2 bases, and 13 bases lay between the germline ends. The CDR3 contains 15 residues. In DNA, the CDR3 is TGTGCCAGCTCACCAGTTGCCAGCGGACCCTACGAGCAGTACTTC. It specifies CASSPVASGPYEQYF. Drawing the rest from reference TRBV18 and TRBJ2-7, the complete variable domain is NAGVMQNPRHLVRRRGQEARLRCSPMKGHSHVYWYRQLPEEGLKFMVYLQKENIIDESGMPKERFSAEFPKEGPSILRIQQVVRGDSAAYFCASSPVASGPYEQYFGPGTRLTVT.

Ten or more counts support this clonotype. The chain has TRBV7-2 and TRBJ2-1; 7 bases agree with TRBD2. The CDR3 loop spans 15 amino acids. The germline CDR1 and CDR2 sequences are SGHTA and FQGNSA. The V and J ends lost 3 bases and 7 bases, in that order; junction bases with no gene match: 9. CDR3 in DNA: TGTGCCAGCAGCTTGGGGGGGGTTCGGTTAAATGAGCAGTTCTTC. Encoded protein: CASSLGGVRLNEQFF. Full variable domain (missing parts from reference TRBV7-2 and TRBJ2-1): GAGVSQSPSNKVTEKGKDVELRCDPISGHTALYWYRQSLGQGLEFLIYFQGNSAPDKSGLPSDRFSAERTGGSVSTLTIQRTQQEDSAVYLCASSLGGVRLNEQFFGPGTRLTVL.

This clonotype was found many times. The chain carries TRBV12-3 or TRBV12-4 and TRBJ1-1, with D perhaps TRBD1 (6 bases). V was shortened by 7 bases and J by 5 bases, with 14 bases between the two germline ends. The CDR3 covers 13 residues. The CDR3 DNA reads TGTGCCAGCAAAGGACAGCAAGTGACTGAAGCTTTCTTT. Residues: CASKGQQVTEAFF.

The chain is built from TRBV25-1 and TRBJ1-1; maybe TRBD1 (5 bases). Germline CDR1 MGHDK, CDR2 SYGVNS. The CDR3 runs to 19 residues. Trimming took off 5 bases at V and 2 bases at J, with 27 bases between the two ends. The CDR3 DNA reads TGTGCCAGCAGTTGGTCGGGACTAGGGAGCTTGCGGGAAAACACTGAAGCTTTCTTT. Amino acids: CASSWSGLGSLRENTEAFF.

This clonotype was seen many times. The chain joins TRBV15 to TRBJ2-7; 7 nucleotides match TRBD1. Germline V gene data show CDR1 as LNHNV and CDR2 as YYDKDF (reference sequence). V was clipped by 3 bases and J by 3 bases; unmatched bases: 14. This CDR3 has 17 amino acids. CDR3 region: CATSREKSGQPSYEQYF. The CDR3 nucleotides read TGTGCCACCAGCAGGGAAAAATCGGGACAGCCTAGCTACGAGCAGTACTTC.

This clonotype was observed at least ten times. The chain carries TRBV29-1 and TRBJ2-2; 10 bases line up with TRBD1. CDR1 and CDR2 (germline): SQVTM, ANQGSEA. This CDR3 has 13 residues. Germline trimming cut 6 bases from V and 6 bases from J; bases unmatched to any gene: 4. In DNA form, the CDR3 reads TGCAGCGTCCCTGACAGGGGGCCCGGGGAGCTGTTTTTT. Protein sequence: CSVPDRGPGELFF.

This clonotype was observed at least ten times. The chain joins TRBV20-1 to TRBJ1-2, with TRBD1 matching over 10 bases. V trimming: 5 bases; J trimming: 4 bases; junction bases outside the gene matches: 22. The CDR3 sequence is 19 residues long. The germline V gene has CDR1 DFQATT and CDR2 SNEGSKA (reference sequence). CDR3 sequence reads: CSAPPHRPGTGDLSYGYTF. In DNA form, the CDR3 reads TGCAGTGCTCCCCCGCATCGCCCCGGGACAGGGGACCTTAGCTATGGCTACACCTTC.

This clonotype has at least ten counts. The chain recombines TRBV12-3 or TRBV12-4 with TRBJ1-5; TRBD1 is a possible D gene (5 bases). Trimming cost V 3 bases and J 1 base, with 13 bases left between them. The CDR3 extends over 16 amino acids. The CDR3 here is CASSLGGMRSNQPQHF. The DNA for the CDR3 is TGTGCCAGCAGTTTGGGGGGAATGAGAAGCAATCAGCCCCAGCATTTT.

This clonotype was counted at least ten times. The V and J genes are TRBV28 and TRBJ2-7; no reliable D call. This CDR3 has 13 residues. Germline V lookup: CDR1 MDHEN, CDR2 SYDVKM. V lost 3 bases, J lost 5 bases, and 11 bases lay in between. The CDR3 here is CASSLGRQDEQYF. CDR3 nucleotides: TGTGCCAGCAGTTTGGGCCGTCAGGACGAGCAGTACTTC.

This clonotype was seen at least ten times. V gene TRBV20-1 combines with J gene TRBJ1-5; no clear D. V shed 5 bases and J shed 8 bases, with 13 bases lying between them. The length of the CDR3 is 12 residues. The germline V gene encodes CDR1 DFQATT and CDR2 SNEGSKA (reference sequence). The CDR3 here is CSARYLEEPQHF. The CDR3 nucleotides are TGCAGTGCTCGATATCTCGAGGAGCCCCAGCATTTT.

This clonotype was seen at least ten times. The chain employs TRBV2 and TRBJ1-5; TRBD1 matches 9 bases. The CDR3 length is 15 residues. Germline CDR1 and CDR2: SNHLY and FYNNEI. J lost 7 bases, V lost 7 bases, and 11 bases had no gene match. CDR3 in DNA: TGTGCCAGCAAGGAGGAGGGGACAGGGCACCAGCCCCAGCATTTT. Amino acid sequence: CASKEEGTGHQPQHF.

This clonotype appeared many times. The J gene is TRBJ1-4, the V gene TRBV15, with 7 nucleotides matching TRBD1. The CDR3 contains 16 residues. V lost 1 base and J lost 5; bases outside the gene matches: 7. Germline CDR1 LNHNV, CDR2 YYDKDF (reference sequence). DNA for the CDR3: TGTGCCACCAGCAGAGCTCCCCAGGGGGAGAATGAAAAACTGTTTTTT. Protein: CATSRAPQGENEKLFF.